This T cell receptor (beta chain) emerged from a study of shared clonotypes between healthy human individuals. The study, taken as a whole, reports: Lower generation probabilities were found for non-shared clonotypes than for those shared by all four donors.

Germline CDR1 LNHNV, CDR2 YYDKDF (reference sequence). V lost 0 bases, J lost 0 bases, and 9 bases lay in between. This CDR3 is built from 15 residues. Points on this clone: What it binds is unknown.

Generated by immunoSEQ multiplex PCR, the TCRdb table keeps only in-frame clones and is missing some. The top ten clones hold 30% to 40% of a sample with roughly 660,000 clones, roughly 87% of them seen once. This sequence joins TRBV15 and TRBJ2-7; D ambiguous. The sample consisted of memory CD8+ T cells from PBMCs. The subset is: CD45RO+ cells pooled with CCR7-negative TemRA cells. This TCR derives from a man aged 18 to 30 in good health. Some clones in this sample may be carry-over from other donors' samples. The CDR3 coding sequence is TGTGCCACCAGCAGAGATCCCCGGAGCTCCTACGAGCAGTACTTC. It translates to CATSRDPRSSYEQYF.